This T cell receptor beta chain was found in a study of human T cells and chemical hapten exposure. Whole-study results and caveats: Relative to control repertoires, expanded TCRs gave rise to significantly more large CDR3 similarity clusters.

The library tagged each cDNA molecule with unique molecular identifiers. Under the authors' procedure: Sampled TCR counts reached a median of 95,638 per sample, with values ranging from about 23,224 to 690,600. Via MiXCR, TCRdb re-called the RACE reads, giving one row per CDR3 protein. Here the V and J calls rest on TCRdb's processing, not on the authors' analysis. There are tens of thousands of distinct CDR3 sequences in the sample; roughly 11% occur only once, and approximately 1.5% lies in the top ten. Described time point: patch test 3, about 24 weeks after DPC sensitization. Treatment: therapeutic diphenylcyclopropenone sensitization with weekly scalp DPC. Researchers extracted total RNA from unfractionated whole blood. This clonotype was counted between two and nine times. Its specificity is unknown. The ends were cut back, 0 bases at V and 2 bases at J, with 17 bases in the middle. Per the germline V gene, CDR1 is SQVTM and CDR2 is ANQGSEA. This CDR3 contains 16 residues.

The receptor's source is a woman between 50 and 59 years old with alopecia areata. Some clones in this sample may be carry-over from other donors' samples. This rearrangement joins TRBV29-1 to TRBJ2-7; TRBD1 or TRBD2 may be the D gene (5 bases each). The material was whole blood, obtained in connection with sensitization to the hapten diphenylcyclopropenone (DPC). This CDR3 reads CSVEDRDDRVPYEQYF. In DNA, the CDR3 is TGCAGCGTTGAAGACAGGGACGACAGAGTACCCTACGAGCAGTACTTC.